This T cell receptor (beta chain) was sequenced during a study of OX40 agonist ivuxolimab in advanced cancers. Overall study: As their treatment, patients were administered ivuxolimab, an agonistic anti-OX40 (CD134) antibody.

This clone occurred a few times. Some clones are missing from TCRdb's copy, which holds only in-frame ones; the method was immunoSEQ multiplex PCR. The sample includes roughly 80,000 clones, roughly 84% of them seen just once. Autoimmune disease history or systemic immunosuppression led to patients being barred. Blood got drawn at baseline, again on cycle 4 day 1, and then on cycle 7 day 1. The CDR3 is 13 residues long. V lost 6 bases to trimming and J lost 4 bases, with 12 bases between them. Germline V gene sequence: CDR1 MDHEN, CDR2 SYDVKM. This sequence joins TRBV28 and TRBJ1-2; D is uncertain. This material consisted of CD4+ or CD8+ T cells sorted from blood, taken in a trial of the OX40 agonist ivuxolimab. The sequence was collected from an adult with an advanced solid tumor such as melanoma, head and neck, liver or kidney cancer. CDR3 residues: CASSIRRGYGYTF. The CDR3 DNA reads TGTGCCAGCAGCATACGGCGCGGCTATGGCTACACCTTC.